The 20 T cell receptor beta chains reported below all come from one sample, sequenced in a study of T-cell reconstitution after alpha-beta-depleted transplantation in children. This sample's TCRbeta library carried unique molecular identifier barcodes. One entry per CDR3 protein results from TCRdb running MiXCR on the PCR reads. The table lists about 290,000 distinct CDR3 sequences, about a tenth of them singletons. Sample: PBMCs, taken before TCRalphabeta/CD19-depleted stem cell transplant. These receptors came from a boy in the first two years of life with acute myeloid leukemia, due to receive a stem cell transplant.

As to this clonotype: A single base separates this from a much larger clone, so it may be a read error. The chain recombines TRBV15 with TRBJ2-5; D possibly corresponds to TRBD1 (6 bases). Germline V gene data show CDR1 as LNHNV and CDR2 as YYDKDF (reference sequence). CDR3 length: 16 residues. V was cut by 5 bases and J by 5 bases, with 21 bases left in between. For the CDR3, the DNA is TGTGCCACCAGCGGGGGCCGACAAGCAGCTCGGGAGACCCAGTACTTC. Protein: CATSGGRQAARETQYF.

This clonotype was recorded at least ten times. The rearrangement links TRBV25-1 to TRBJ2-1; D might be TRBD1 (6 bases). CDR3 size: 14 residues. From germline, CDR1 is MGHDK and CDR2 SYGVNS. Trimming took off 0 bases at V and 7 bases at J, with 10 bases between the two ends. The CDR3 protein is CASSEYQRGNEQFF. The CDR3 DNA sequence: TGTGCCAGCAGTGAATACCAAAGGGGGAATGAGCAGTTCTTC.

This clonotype was picked up many times. V and J are TRBV10-3 and TRBJ2-7; maybe TRBD2 (5 bases). The germline gives CDR1 ENHRY, CDR2 SYGVKD. Trimming pared 2 bases from V and 7 bases from J, leaving 9 bases between. This CDR3 region has 12 residues. CDR3 in DNA: TGTGCCATCAGTGAGCCCTGGAGGGAGCAGTACTTC. It codes for CAISEPWREQYF.

In this sample, this clonotype turned up many times. The chain links TRBV3-1 to TRBJ2-7, with 7 bases that match TRBD2. J was trimmed by 4 bases and V by 0 bases; bases with no gene match: 6. The CDR3 consists of 15 residues. Per the germline V gene, CDR1 is LGHDT and CDR2 is YNNKEL (reference sequence). The DNA of the CDR3 is TGTGCCAGCAGCCAAGAGGGACTAAAGGGGTACGAGCAGTACTTC. Its protein product is CASSQEGLKGYEQYF.

This clonotype came up many times. This rearrangement joins TRBV11-2 to TRBJ2-5; D remains unclear. V was shortened by 7 bases and J by 1 base, with 7 bases between the two germline ends. Germline V gene sequence: CDR1 SGHAT, CDR2 FQNNGV. This CDR3 has 12 amino acids. CDR3 sequence: CASTAFQETQYF. The CDR3 DNA follows: TGTGCCAGCACAGCCTTCCAAGAGACCCAGTACTTC. Based on the CDR3 plus reference TRBV11-2 and TRBJ2-5, the full variable domain is EAGVAQSPRYKIIEKRQSVAFWCNPISGHATLYWYQQILGQGPKLLIQFQNNGVVDDSQLPKDRFSAERLKGVDSTLKIQPAKLEDSAVYLCASTAFQETQYFGPGTRLLVL.

This clonotype was counted many times. The V call is TRBV7-3, the J call TRBJ2-7; TRBD2 agrees at 7 bases. Germline CDR1 reads SGHTA; CDR2 reads FQGTGA. The CDR3 runs to 14 residues. The junction had 5 bases not matched to a gene; V was cut back by 5 bases and J by 1 base. The CDR3 DNA is TGTGCCAGCAGCCCCTCGGGAGGTTCCTACGAGCAGTACTTC. Its protein is CASSPSGGSYEQYF.

This clonotype was seen repeatedly, ten times or more. CDR3 region: CASSSGLDNQPQHF. The DNA of the CDR3 is TGTGCCAGTAGTAGCGGTCTAGATAATCAGCCCCAGCATTTT. The rearrangement joins TRBV19 to TRBJ1-5; D is unclear. This CDR3 contains 14 residues. V was clipped by 4 bases and J by 4 bases, with 11 bases between them. Germline V lookup: CDR1 LNHDA, CDR2 SQIVND (reference sequence).

This clonotype was seen many times. The chain carries TRBV20-1 and TRBJ2-7; no clear D gene. The CDR3 has 12 amino acids. CDR1 DFQATT and CDR2 SNEGSKA come from the germline V gene (reference sequence). With 1 base removed from V and 1 base from J, the gap between germline ends came to 5 bases. CDR3 sequence: CSARVRSYEQYF. CDR3 in DNA: TGCAGTGCTAGAGTTAGATCCTACGAGCAGTACTTC.

This clonotype was seen many times. This chain links TRBV6-5 with TRBJ2-7; D is undetermined. V shed 6 bases and J shed 2 bases, with 14 bases lying between them. Germline-derived CDR1 and CDR2 are MNHEY and SVGAGI. The CDR3 has 14 amino acids. CDR3 in amino acids: CASSAEKAPYEQYF. The CDR3 DNA follows: TGTGCCAGCAGCGCGGAAAAGGCACCCTACGAGCAGTACTTC.

V is TRBV7-3 and J is TRBJ2-7, with D possibly TRBD1 on 5 matching bases. This CDR3 comprises 13 residues. The V and J ends lost 3 bases and 5 bases respectively, with 11 bases between them. Per the germline V gene, CDR1 is SGHTA and CDR2 is FQGTGA. CDR3 in amino acids: CASSFPGQHEQYF. The CDR3 DNA reads as TGTGCCAGCAGCTTTCCCGGACAACACGAGCAGTACTTC.

This clonotype was counted ten times or more. This chain links TRBV5-4 with TRBJ2-2, with D possibly matching TRBD1 (6 bases). The V gene lost 4 bases and the J gene lost 5 bases, with 12 bases spanning the gap. This CDR3 contains 14 residues. Germline CDR1 and CDR2: SGHNT and YYREEE (reference sequence). The DNA for the CDR3 is TGTGCCAGCAGCCCGACGGGACATACCGGGGAGCTGTTTTTT. It encodes CASSPTGHTGELFF. Full variable domain (outside the CDR3, taken from reference TRBV5-4 and TRBJ2-2): ETGVTQSPTHLIKTRGQQVTLRCSSQSGHNTVSWYQQALGQGPQFIFQYYREEENGRGNFPPRFSGLQFPNYSSELNVNALELDDSALYLCASSPTGHTGELFFGEGSRLTVL.

Ten or more counts support this clonotype. The chain recombines TRBV12-3 or TRBV12-4 with TRBJ2-1; D is undetermined. The CDR3 length is 11 residues. Trimming removed 2 bases from V and 8 bases from J, with 4 bases in between. CDR3 coding DNA: TGTGCCAGCAGTTTATACCATGAGCAGTTCTTC. Its protein product is CASSLYHEQFF.

Ten or more counts support this clonotype. The chain carries TRBV12-3 or TRBV12-4 and TRBJ2-5; 8 positions agree with TRBD2. The trim removed 6 bases at V and 4 bases at J, leaving 10 bases unmatched. The CDR3 totals 15 residues. The CDR3 DNA follows: TGTGCCAGCAGGGGTAGCGGGGAAAGTGGAGAGACCCAGTACTTC. This sequence encodes CASRGSGESGETQYF.

The table lists this clonotype with many counts. The chain has TRBV14 and TRBJ1-1, with D tentatively TRBD1 (5 bases). The V end lost 0 bases, the J end lost 0 bases, and 17 bases lay between the germline ends. Germline V CDR1 and CDR2: SGHDN, FVKESK. The CDR3 runs 18 residues. Here the CDR3 DNA reads TGTGCCAGCAGCCAAGATCAGGTGACAGCAAGCATGAACACTGAAGCTTTCTTT. Amino acids: CASSQDQVTASMNTEAFF.

This clonotype was seen at least ten times. The genes are TRBV7-8 and TRBJ1-1; D unclear. Germline V lookup: CDR1 SGHVS, CDR2 FQNEAQ. Trimming left V 5 bases short and J 4 bases short, with 11 bases between. The CDR3 is made up of 13 amino acids. CDR3 sequence reads: CASSQFTGTEAFF. CDR3 in DNA: TGTGCCAGCAGCCAATTTACCGGCACTGAAGCTTTCTTT. The full variable domain, completed using reference TRBV7-8 and TRBJ1-1, is GAGVSQSPRYKVAKRGQDVALRCDPISGHVSLFWYQQALGQGPEFLTYFQNEAQLDKSGLPSDRFFAERPEGSVSTLKIQRTQQEDSAVYLCASSQFTGTEAFFGQGTRLTVV.

This clonotype was picked up a small number of times. This sequence joins TRBV5-4 and TRBJ2-5; TRBD2 matches 7 bases. The CDR3 loop spans 15 amino acids. The V and J ends lost 3 bases and 4 bases, in that order; junction bases with no gene match: 9. Germline CDR1 SGHNT, CDR2 YYREEE (reference sequence). DNA for the CDR3: TGTGCCAGCAGCTCTGAGCGGGGTCAAGGAGAGACCCAGTACTTC. Translation gives CASSSERGQGETQYF.

This clonotype has at least ten counts. The chain couples TRBV7-3 to TRBJ1-1; tentatively, D is TRBD1 (5 bases). Germline lookup yields CDR1 SGHTA and CDR2 FQGTGA. CDR3 length equals 15 residues. The V and J ends lost 0 bases and 2 bases respectively, with 10 bases between them. The CDR3 DNA reads TGTGCCAGCAGCTTAACCCCGGGGGTTAACACTGAAGCTTTCTTT. As protein: CASSLTPGVNTEAFF.

This chain uses TRBV12-3 or TRBV12-4 with TRBJ2-7, with 10 bases matching TRBD1. The CDR3 spans 14 residues. With 6 bases clipped from V and 5 bases from J, the junction kept 7 bases outside the gene matches. The CDR3 reads CASSLTGGGHEQYF. CDR3 nucleotides: TGTGCCAGCAGCCTGACAGGGGGCGGACACGAGCAGTACTTC.

This clonotype was seen at least ten times. This chain connects TRBV5-5 to TRBJ2-7; D is ambiguous. CDR1 is SGHKS and CDR2 is YYEKEE in the germline V gene (reference sequence). CDR3 length: 15 amino acids. The V end was cut by 2 bases, the J end by 4 bases, with 16 bases between. The CDR3 DNA is TGTGCCAGCAGCTTCGGGCAGGCGGCACGGTACGAGCAGTACTTC. Its translation is CASSFGQAARYEQYF.

This clonotype was detected ten times or more. The CDR3 region has the DNA TGTGCCAGCAGCTTATTCCCGACAAACACTGAAGCTTTCTTT. It specifies CASSLFPTNTEAFF. The chain combines TRBV7-9 with TRBJ1-1; no reliable D call. This CDR3 comprises 14 residues. V was clipped by 2 bases and J by 2 bases, with 9 bases between them. Germline CDR1 and CDR2: SEHNR and FQNEAQ (reference sequence).